Below, one T cell receptor beta chain is given with its context. This sample is part of a study of blood T cell repertoires in COVID-19. Germline-derived CDR1 and CDR2 are MNHGY and SAAAGT. The V and J ends lost 0 bases and 5 bases, in that order; junction bases with no gene match: 9. The CDR3 runs to 17 residues. Authors' data handling: Reference gene primer amplification yielded estimated nucleated cell counts. TCRdb keeps only in-frame clones here, not all; method: immunoSEQ multiplex PCR. V and J calls and clone size are those listed in that table; D and trimming were worked out from the DNA. The data show more than 300,000 clones, with 90% seen just once and under 1.1% held by the top ten.

The receptor's source is a woman aged 40 to 50 with COVID-19, enrolled during active disease. The genes are TRBV6-8 and TRBJ2-2; 7 positions match TRBD2. Material: peripheral blood. The CDR3: CASSYSRLAEVTGELFF. The CDR3 nucleotides read TGTGCCAGCAGTTACTCGCGTCTAGCGGAGGTTACCGGGGAGCTGTTTTTT.